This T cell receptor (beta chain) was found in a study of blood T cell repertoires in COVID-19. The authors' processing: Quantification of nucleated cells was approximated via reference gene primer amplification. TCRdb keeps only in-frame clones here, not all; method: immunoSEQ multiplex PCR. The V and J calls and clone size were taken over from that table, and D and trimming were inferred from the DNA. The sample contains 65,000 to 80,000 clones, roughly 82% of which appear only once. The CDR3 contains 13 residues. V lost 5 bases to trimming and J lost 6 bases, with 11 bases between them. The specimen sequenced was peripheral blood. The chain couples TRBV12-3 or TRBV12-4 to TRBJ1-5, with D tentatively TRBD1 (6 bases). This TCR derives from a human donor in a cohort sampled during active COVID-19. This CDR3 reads CASSRTGFQPQHF. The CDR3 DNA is TGTGCCAGCAGTCGTACAGGGTTTCAGCCCCAGCATTTT.